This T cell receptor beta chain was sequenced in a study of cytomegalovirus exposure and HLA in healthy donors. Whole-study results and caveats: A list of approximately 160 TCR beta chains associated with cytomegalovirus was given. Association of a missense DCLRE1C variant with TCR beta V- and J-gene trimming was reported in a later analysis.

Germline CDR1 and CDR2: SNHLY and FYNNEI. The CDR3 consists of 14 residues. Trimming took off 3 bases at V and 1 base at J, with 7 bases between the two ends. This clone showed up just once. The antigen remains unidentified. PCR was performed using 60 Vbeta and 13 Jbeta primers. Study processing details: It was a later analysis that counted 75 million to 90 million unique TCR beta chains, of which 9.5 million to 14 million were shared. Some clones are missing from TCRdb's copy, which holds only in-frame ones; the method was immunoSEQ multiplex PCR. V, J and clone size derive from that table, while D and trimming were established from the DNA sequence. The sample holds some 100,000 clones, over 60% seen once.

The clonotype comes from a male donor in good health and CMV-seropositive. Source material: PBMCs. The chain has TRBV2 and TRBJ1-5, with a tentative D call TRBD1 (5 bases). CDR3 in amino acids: CASSEGGSNQPQHF. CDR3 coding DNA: TGTGCCAGCAGTGAGGGGGGGAGCAATCAGCCCCAGCATTTT.